The 30 T cell receptor beta chains below all came from one sample that was sequenced in a study of blood T cells in healthy people across ages. Together with a sample-barcoded 5' primer, a J-beta primer mix was included in a second PCR lasting about 6 to 11 cycles. One entry per CDR3 protein, called by TCRdb with MiXCR from the 5' RACE reads. The sample records more than 1.4 million distinct CDR3 sequences, approximately 40% being singletons. The sample comprised blood. The receptors come from a woman between 18 and 30 years old in good health.

The V gene is TRBV27, the J gene TRBJ2-3; D gene ambiguous. CDR3 length: 14 amino acids. In germline, CDR1 is MNHEY, CDR2 SMNVEV (reference sequence). Trimming cost V 4 bases and J 0 bases, with 8 bases left between them. In DNA, the CDR3 is TGTGCCAGCAGTTCGGACGACAGCACAGATACGCAGTATTTT. Residues: CASSSDDSTDTQYF.

A few counts support this clonotype. V is TRBV12-3 or TRBV12-4 and J is TRBJ2-3; D perhaps matches TRBD2 (5 bases). The germline V and J ends were trimmed by 0 bases and 4 bases, with 14 bases remaining between them. The CDR3 totals 16 residues. CDR3 bases: TGTGCCAGCAGTTTAGCCCTCTCGGGGTTGGCAGATACGCAGTATTTT. This encodes CASSLALSGLADTQYF.

The chain carries TRBV2 and TRBJ2-3; TRBD2 matches at 13 bases. Trimming removed 6 bases from V and 6 bases from J; junction bases left unmatched: 9. CDR1 is SNHLY, CDR2 FYNNEI, per germline. The CDR3 is 16 amino acids. CDR3 DNA: TGTGCCAGCAGGGACACTAGCGGGAGGGCCGTTGATACGCAGTATTTT. It yields the protein CASRDTSGRAVDTQYF.

The chain carries TRBV29-1 and TRBJ1-1; D is ambiguous. There are 14 residues in the CDR3. The V end was cut by 6 bases, the J end by 0 bases, with 14 bases between. CDR1 is SQVTM, CDR2 ANQGSEA, per germline. The DNA for the CDR3 is TGCAGCGTCGCCAAGGCACTCGTGAACACTGAAGCTTTCTTT. Encoded protein: CSVAKALVNTEAFF.

CDR3 in amino acids: CASSGRAFSYEQYF. The CDR3 bases are TGTGCCAGCTCGGGGCGAGCGTTCTCCTACGAGCAGTACTTC. The V and J genes are TRBV12-3 or TRBV12-4 and TRBJ2-7; perhaps D is TRBD1 or TRBD2 (5 bases each). The V gene lost 8 bases and the J gene lost 0 bases, with 14 bases spanning the gap. This CDR3 contains 14 residues.

In regard to this clonotype: Compared with germline, one end of the junction differs, possibly owing to a read error. V gene TRBV12-3 or TRBV12-4 combines with J gene TRBJ1-4; D gene unclear. CDR3 length equals 12 residues. Written as DNA, the CDR3 is TGTGCCTGCAGTCAACCGAGTGAAAAACTGTTTTTT. Translating it yields CACSQPSEKLFF.

This rearrangement joins TRBV24-1 to TRBJ2-5; D is undetermined. Trimming left V 3 bases short and J 5 bases short, with 18 bases between. The V gene's germline CDR1 is KGHDR and CDR2 SFDVKD. The CDR3 has 16 amino acids. The CDR3 sequence is CATSDPNDPVTETQYF. CDR3 in DNA: TGTGCCACCAGTGATCCCAATGACCCTGTCACTGAGACCCAGTACTTC.

The chain recombines TRBV27 with TRBJ2-5; either TRBD1 or TRBD2 may fit D (5 bases each). Trimming stripped 2 bases from V and 5 bases from J, with 12 bases between. The CDR3 length is 14 residues. The germline V gene encodes CDR1 MNHEY and CDR2 SMNVEV (reference sequence). CDR3 DNA sequence: TGTGCCAGCAGTTTAAGACGGGACGTCGAGACCCAGTACTTC. Translated, it gives CASSLRRDVETQYF.

The chain combines TRBV20-1 with TRBJ2-5; D assignment may be TRBD1 or TRBD2 (5 bases each). The CDR3 length is 12 residues. Per the germline V gene, CDR1 is DFQATT and CDR2 is SNEGSKA (reference sequence). With 6 bases removed from V and 11 bases from J, the gap between germline ends came to 19 bases. The DNA of the CDR3 is TGCAGTGCCCAGGAGAGGGGCGATGAGCAGTACTTC. Its translation is CSAQERGDEQYF.

V usage is TRBV20-1 and J usage is TRBJ2-1; a weak D match, TRBD1 (6 bases). CDR3 length equals 13 residues. Per germline, CDR1 DFQATT and CDR2 SNEGSKA (reference sequence). V was cut by 8 bases and J by 0 bases, with 11 bases left in between. The CDR3 sequence: CSSQGNSYNEQFF. CDR3 bases: TGCAGTTCACAGGGTAACTCCTACAATGAGCAGTTCTTC.

V usage is TRBV20-1 and J usage is TRBJ1-6; unclear D gene. This CDR3 spans 8 amino acids. Per germline, CDR1 DFQATT and CDR2 SNEGSKA (reference sequence). The V gene lost 7 bases and the J gene lost 10 bases, with 2 bases spanning the gap. The DNA for the CDR3 is TGCAGTGTATCACCCCTCCACTTT. Its translation is CSVSPLHF.

The chain couples TRBV14 to TRBJ2-5; 7 bases map to TRBD1. The junction had 11 bases not matched to a gene; V was cut back by 2 bases and J by 5 bases. This CDR3 is built from 16 residues. Germline assignment: CDR1 SGHDN and CDR2 FVKESK. This chain's CDR3 is CASSQNRPGGRETQYF. The DNA of the CDR3 is TGTGCCAGCAGCCAAAATCGCCCAGGGGGTAGGGAGACCCAGTACTTC.

This clonotype has only one observation. The rearrangement links TRBV6-1 to TRBJ1-2, with a weak D call TRBD1 (6 bases). This CDR3 region has 14 residues. V lost 6 bases and J 1 base, leaving 12 bases between the germline ends. CDR1 and CDR2 (germline): MNHNS, SASEGT. The CDR3 here is CASRGQLDNYGYTF. CDR3 in DNA: TGTGCCAGCAGAGGACAGCTTGATAACTATGGCTACACCTTC.

This clonotype was observed a handful of times. The chain links TRBV4-1 to TRBJ2-7; TRBD2 matches at 8 bases. Germline CDR1 MGHRA, CDR2 YSYEKL. V shed 1 base and J 0 bases; nucleotides not matched to a gene: 5. The CDR3 loop spans 16 amino acids. CDR3: CASSQVTSVGSYEQYF. The DNA for the CDR3 is TGCGCCAGCAGCCAAGTGACTAGCGTGGGCTCCTACGAGCAGTACTTC.

The chain has TRBV11-2 and TRBJ2-5; D not certain. The J call is doubtful: the DNA matches TRBJ2-7 better. Germline V gives CDR1 SGHAT, CDR2 FQNNGV. The CDR3 consists of 16 residues. CDR3 DNA sequence: TGTGCCAGCAGCTTCTCACAGATAACGGGCTCCTACGAGCAGTACTTC. Residues: CASSFSQITGSYEQYF.

V and J are TRBV4-1 and TRBJ2-1, with TRBD2 matching over 12 bases. This CDR3 has 18 amino acids. V lost 2 bases and J lost 5; bases outside the gene matches: 10. Per germline, CDR1 MGHRA and CDR2 YSYEKL. CDR3 in DNA: TGCGCCAGCAGCCAATGGGCCCTAGCGGGAGGGCCGGACAATGAGCAGTTCTTC. This encodes CASSQWALAGGPDNEQFF.

The J gene is TRBJ2-3, the V gene TRBV12-3 or TRBV12-4, with a tentative D call TRBD2 (7 bases). Trimming left V 7 bases short and J 0 bases short, with 20 bases between. The CDR3 is 17 residues long. The chain's CDR3 is CASIGGASVLSTDTQYF. The DNA of the CDR3 is TGTGCCAGCATTGGGGGGGCTAGCGTCTTGAGCACAGATACGCAGTATTTT.

This chain uses TRBV27 with TRBJ2-3; D is tentatively TRBD1 or TRBD2 (5 bases each). V lost 5 bases and J lost 5, with 23 bases in between. This CDR3 region has 17 residues. Germline V gene sequence: CDR1 MNHEY, CDR2 SMNVEV (reference sequence). CDR3 bases: TGTGCCAGCAGTGTTTCTTATGTGGGGACCAAGGAAGATACGCAGTATTTT. It yields the protein CASSVSYVGTKEDTQYF.

This clonotype has just a few counts. The CDR3 DNA sequence: TGTGCCAGCTCAGAGGGAGCGGCCAACAATGAGCAGTTCTTC. Amino acid sequence: CASSEGAANNEQFF. V and J are TRBV18 and TRBJ2-1; tentatively, D is TRBD2 (5 bases). The CDR3 runs to 14 residues. From germline, CDR1 is KGHSH and CDR2 LQKENI. Trimming cost V 5 bases and J 5 bases, with 13 bases left between them.

This clonotype was recorded only once. V gene TRBV5-1 combines with J gene TRBJ2-5; D might be TRBD1 or TRBD2, each matching 5 bases. In germline, CDR1 is SGHRS, CDR2 YFSETQ. Between the trimmed V and J ends, which lost 0 bases and 11 bases, there was a span of 20 bases. The length of the CDR3 is 15 residues. The CDR3 nucleotides are TGCGCCAGCAGCTTGGAGGGACGGGGAAGTTTTGAGCAGTACTTC. Translated, it gives CASSLEGRGSFEQYF.

The chain carries TRBV20-1 and TRBJ2-1; TRBD2 matches at 8 bases. V gave up 5 bases and J gave up 0 bases; unmatched junction bases: 3. This CDR3 region has 14 residues. CDR1 and CDR2 from the germline V gene are DFQATT and SNEGSKA (reference sequence). The CDR3 is CSADSGISYNEQFF. CDR3 in DNA: TGCAGTGCTGATAGCGGGATCTCCTACAATGAGCAGTTCTTC.

The CDR3 region has the DNA TGTGCCAGCAGCCCGAGTAACAGGGGCTCCTACGAGCAGTACTTC. This codes for CASSPSNRGSYEQYF. This sequence joins TRBV25-1 and TRBJ2-7; TRBD1 matches at 7 bases. Germline lookup yields CDR1 MGHDK and CDR2 SYGVNS. V trimming: 6 bases; J trimming: 0 bases; junction bases outside the gene matches: 8. The CDR3 consists of 15 residues.

This clonotype was detected only once. The J gene is TRBJ2-7, the V gene TRBV6-1; TRBD1 aligns across 7 bases. This CDR3 region has 16 residues. The germline V gene encodes CDR1 MNHNS and CDR2 SASEGT. V lost 0 bases to trimming and J lost 7 bases; unmatched junction nucleotides: 12. CDR3 sequence: CASSEADRVPYNEQYF. The CDR3 DNA reads TGTGCCAGCAGTGAAGCAGACAGGGTCCCCTACAATGAGCAGTACTTC.

There are a few counts of this clonotype. V usage is TRBV27 and J usage is TRBJ1-1; 9 bases match TRBD1. The V and J ends lost 6 bases and 5 bases, in that order; junction bases with no gene match: 7. Germline assignment: CDR1 MNHEY and CDR2 SMNVEV (reference sequence). The CDR3 spans 14 residues. CDR3 loop: CASRSDRGRTEAFF. CDR3 sequence (DNA): TGTGCCAGCAGATCGGACAGGGGAAGGACTGAAGCTTTCTTT.

This clonotype occurred a few times. This rearrangement joins TRBV10-1 to TRBJ2-7; D gene uncertain. With 0 bases removed from V and 3 bases from J, the gap between germline ends came to 12 bases. Germline V gives CDR1 WNHNN, CDR2 SYGVQD (reference sequence). The CDR3 is 15 residues long. The CDR3 protein is CASSESGSPNYEQYF. Written as DNA, the CDR3 is TGCGCCAGCAGTGAGTCGGGCAGTCCCAACTACGAGCAGTACTTC.

V is TRBV10-2 and J is TRBJ2-2; D may be TRBD2 (5 bases). The V and J ends lost 4 bases and 0 bases respectively, with 12 bases between them. CDR1 WSHSY and CDR2 SAAADI come from the germline V gene. The CDR3 extends over 16 amino acids. The CDR3 spells CASSVDYRTNTGELFF. The CDR3 DNA is TGCGCCAGCAGTGTTGACTACAGAACGAACACCGGGGAGCTGTTTTTT.

This clonotype was found once. The V call is TRBV9, the J call TRBJ1-2; D gene ambiguous. The CDR3 contains 13 residues. V gave up 5 bases and J gave up 4 bases, with 12 bases separating them. The V gene's germline CDR1 is SGDLS and CDR2 YYNGEE. The CDR3 loop is CASSHGVFYGYTF. Here the CDR3 DNA reads TGTGCCAGCAGTCACGGGGTTTTCTATGGCTACACCTTC.

To note about this clonotype: A read error may account for a junction end that differs from germline. J is TRBJ2-1 and V is TRBV28, with TRBD2 identical over 9 bases. CDR3 length equals 15 residues. Germline CDR1 reads MDHEN; CDR2 reads SYDVKM. CDR3 in amino acids: CASSPPGLASNGQFF. The CDR3 DNA reads TGTGCCAGCAGTCCACCGGGACTAGCCAGCAATGGGCAGTTCTTC.

In its sample, this clonotype was seen a few times. One base away lies a much larger clone, so this may be a sequencing read error. V is TRBV6-2 or TRBV6-3 and J is TRBJ2-1, with TRBD1 identical over 9 bases. CDR3 length: 18 residues. Germline V gene sequence: CDR1 MNHEY, CDR2 SVGEGT. The trim removed 5 bases at V and 8 bases at J, leaving 19 bases unmatched. This chain's CDR3 is CASSPGQGGLSSLYEQFF. The CDR3 bases are TGTGCCAGCAGTCCGGGACAGGGAGGATTGTCTTCGTTATATGAGCAGTTCTTC.

This clonotype was counted between two and nine times. The CDR3 DNA reads as TGTGCCACCAGTGACCAGGTGGCTATGCCCTACAATGAGCAGTTCTTC. This gives the protein CATSDQVAMPYNEQFF. The chain recombines TRBV24-1 with TRBJ2-1; D unclear. The germline gives CDR1 KGHDR, CDR2 SFDVKD. This CDR3 comprises 16 residues. Trimming shortened V by 4 bases and J by 2 bases, and 14 bases separated the two germline ends.